This TCR beta chain appears in the sequencing data of a study of prognosis after radiotherapy for stage I lung cancer. Study information: Whereas approximately eleven patients had adenocarcinoma, squamous cell carcinoma was the tumor in about 7.

Comment on this clonotype: The junction does not match germline at one end; this may be a read error.

Blood, roughly 5.5 milliliters, was collected at each of two time points. The CDR3 is 14 amino acids. Germline V gene lookup returns CDR1 DFQATT and CDR2 SNEGSKA (reference sequence). Genomic DNA provided the template from which TCR beta CDR3 was amplified by two-round multiplex PCR. TRBV and TRBJ genes each had their own specific primers in first-round PCR. The second round of PCR employed universal primers. TCRdb used MiXCR to reprocess the multiplex PCR reads, holding one entry per CDR3 protein. The data hold 14,000 or so distinct CDR3 sequences, with 37% observed a single time. Source: PBMCs, taken before or after stereotactic body radiation therapy (not recorded which). The source is a donor over 45 with non-small cell lung cancer. V is TRBV20-1 and J is TRBJ2-5; weak D call: TRBD2 (6 bases). CDR3 DNA: TGCAGTGCAAGAGGTGGGGGGATTCAAGAGACCCAGTACTTC. This codes for CSARGGGIQETQYF.